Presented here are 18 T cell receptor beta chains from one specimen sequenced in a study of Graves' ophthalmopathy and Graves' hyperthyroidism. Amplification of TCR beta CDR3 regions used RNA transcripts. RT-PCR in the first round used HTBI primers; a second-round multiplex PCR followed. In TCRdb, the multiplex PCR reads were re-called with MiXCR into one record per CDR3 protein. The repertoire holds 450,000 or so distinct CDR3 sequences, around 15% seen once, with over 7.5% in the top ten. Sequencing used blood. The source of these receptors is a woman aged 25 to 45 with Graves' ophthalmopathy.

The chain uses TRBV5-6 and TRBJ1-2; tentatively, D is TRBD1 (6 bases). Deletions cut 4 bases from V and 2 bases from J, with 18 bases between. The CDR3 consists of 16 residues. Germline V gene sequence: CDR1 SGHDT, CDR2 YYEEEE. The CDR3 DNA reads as TGTGCCAGCAGCACGGGGGGGGCCTACCTGAACTATGGCTACACCTTC. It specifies CASSTGGAYLNYGYTF.

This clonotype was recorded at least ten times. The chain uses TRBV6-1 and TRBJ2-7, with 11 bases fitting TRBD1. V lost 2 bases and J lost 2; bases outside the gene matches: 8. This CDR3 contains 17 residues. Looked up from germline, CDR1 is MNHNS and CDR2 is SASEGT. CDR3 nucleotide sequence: TGTGCCAGCAGTGAATATAAGGGGGGACAGGGGGCCTACGAGCAGTACTTC. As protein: CASSEYKGGQGAYEQYF.

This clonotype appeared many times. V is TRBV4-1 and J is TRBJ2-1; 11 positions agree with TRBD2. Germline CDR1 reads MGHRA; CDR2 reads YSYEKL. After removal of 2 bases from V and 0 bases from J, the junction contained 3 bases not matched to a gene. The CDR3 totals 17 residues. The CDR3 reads CASSQLTSGISYNEQFF. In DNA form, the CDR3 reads TGCGCCAGCAGCCAACTGACTAGCGGGATCTCCTACAATGAGCAGTTCTTC.

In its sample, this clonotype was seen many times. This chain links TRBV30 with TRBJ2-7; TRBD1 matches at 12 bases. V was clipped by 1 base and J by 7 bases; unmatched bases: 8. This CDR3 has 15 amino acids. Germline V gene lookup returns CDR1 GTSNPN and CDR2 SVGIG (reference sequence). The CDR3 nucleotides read TGTGCCTGGAGTGCGCCGGGACAGGGGGCGCGGGAGCAGTACTTC. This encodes CAWSAPGQGAREQYF.

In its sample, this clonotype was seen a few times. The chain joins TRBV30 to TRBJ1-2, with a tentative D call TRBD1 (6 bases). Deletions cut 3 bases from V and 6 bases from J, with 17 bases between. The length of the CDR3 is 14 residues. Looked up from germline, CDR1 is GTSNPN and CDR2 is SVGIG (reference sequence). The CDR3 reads CAWSWGRQDHGYTF. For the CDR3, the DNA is TGTGCCTGGAGCTGGGGTCGACAGGATCATGGCTACACCTTC. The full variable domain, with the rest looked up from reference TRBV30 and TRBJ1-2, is SQTIHQWPATLVQPVGSPLSLECTVEGTSNPNLYWYRQAAGRGLQLLFYSVGIGQISSEVPQNLSASRPQDRQFILSSKKLLLSDSGFYLCAWSWGRQDHGYTFGSGTRLTVV.

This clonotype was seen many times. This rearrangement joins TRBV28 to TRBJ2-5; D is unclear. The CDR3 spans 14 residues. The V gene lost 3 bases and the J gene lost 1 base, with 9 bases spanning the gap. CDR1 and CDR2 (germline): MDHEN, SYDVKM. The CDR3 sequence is CASSLGGPQETQYF. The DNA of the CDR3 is TGTGCCAGCAGTTTGGGTGGCCCCCAAGAGACCCAGTACTTC.

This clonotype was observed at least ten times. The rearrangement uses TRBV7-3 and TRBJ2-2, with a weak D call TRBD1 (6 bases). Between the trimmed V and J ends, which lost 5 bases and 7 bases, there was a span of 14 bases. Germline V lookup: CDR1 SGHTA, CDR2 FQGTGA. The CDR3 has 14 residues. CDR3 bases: TGTGCCAGCAGCCACCAGGGGCACGGCGGGGAGCTGTTTTTT. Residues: CASSHQGHGGELFF.

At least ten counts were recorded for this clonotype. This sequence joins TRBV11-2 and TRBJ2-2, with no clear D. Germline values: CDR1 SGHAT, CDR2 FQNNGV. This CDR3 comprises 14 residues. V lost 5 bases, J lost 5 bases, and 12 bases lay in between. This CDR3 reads CASSRLWKTGELFF. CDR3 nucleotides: TGTGCCAGCAGCCGACTCTGGAAGACCGGGGAGCTGTTTTTT. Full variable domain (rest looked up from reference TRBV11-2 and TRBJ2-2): EAGVAQSPRYKIIEKRQSVAFWCNPISGHATLYWYQQILGQGPKLLIQFQNNGVVDDSQLPKDRFSAERLKGVDSTLKIQPAKLEDSAVYLCASSRLWKTGELFFGEGSRLTVL.

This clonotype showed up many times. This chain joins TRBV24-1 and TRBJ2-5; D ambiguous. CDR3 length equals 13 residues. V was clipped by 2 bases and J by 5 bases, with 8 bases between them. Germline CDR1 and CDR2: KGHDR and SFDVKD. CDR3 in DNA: TGTGCCACCAGTGATTCACCTTTGGAGACCCAGTACTTC. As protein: CATSDSPLETQYF.

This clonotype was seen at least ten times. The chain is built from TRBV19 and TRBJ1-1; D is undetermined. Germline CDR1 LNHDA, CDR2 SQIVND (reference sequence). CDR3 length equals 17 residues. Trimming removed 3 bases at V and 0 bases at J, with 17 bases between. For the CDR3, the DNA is TGTGCCAGTAGTATTTTAACGGAAAGAGAGTTGAACACTGAAGCTTTCTTT. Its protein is CASSILTERELNTEAFF.

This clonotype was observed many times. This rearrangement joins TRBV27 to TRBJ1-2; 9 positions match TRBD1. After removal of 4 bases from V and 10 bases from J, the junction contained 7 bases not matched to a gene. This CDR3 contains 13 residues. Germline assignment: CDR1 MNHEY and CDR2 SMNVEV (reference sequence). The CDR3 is CASSSPGQGPYTF. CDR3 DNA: TGTGCCAGCAGTTCCCCGGGACAGGGACCCTACACCTTC.

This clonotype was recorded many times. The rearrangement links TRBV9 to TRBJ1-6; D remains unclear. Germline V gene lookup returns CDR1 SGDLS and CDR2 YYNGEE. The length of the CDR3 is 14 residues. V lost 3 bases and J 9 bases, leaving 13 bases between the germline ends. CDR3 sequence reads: CASSASSAGSPLHF. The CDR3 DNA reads TGTGCCAGCAGCGCCTCGAGTGCGGGTTCACCCCTCCACTTT.

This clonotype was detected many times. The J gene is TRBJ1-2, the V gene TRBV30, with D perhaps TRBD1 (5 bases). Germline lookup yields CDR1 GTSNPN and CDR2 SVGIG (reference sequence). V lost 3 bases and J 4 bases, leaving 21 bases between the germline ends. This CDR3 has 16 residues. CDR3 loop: CAWSQLQDPGAYGYTF. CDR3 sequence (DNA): TGTGCCTGGAGCCAACTACAGGATCCTGGGGCCTATGGCTACACCTTC.

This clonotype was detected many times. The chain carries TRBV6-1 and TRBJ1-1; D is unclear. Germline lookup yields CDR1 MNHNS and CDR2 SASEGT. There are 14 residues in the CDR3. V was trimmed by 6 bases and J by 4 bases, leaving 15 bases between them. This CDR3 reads CASSVLTWGTEAFF. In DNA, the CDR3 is TGTGCCAGCAGCGTGCTAACTTGGGGCACTGAAGCTTTCTTT.

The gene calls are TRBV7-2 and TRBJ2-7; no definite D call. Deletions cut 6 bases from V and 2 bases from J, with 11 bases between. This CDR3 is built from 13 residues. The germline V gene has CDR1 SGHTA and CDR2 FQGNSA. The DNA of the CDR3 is TGTGCCAGCAGACCCCTCTCCGCCTACGAGCAGTACTTC. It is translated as CASRPLSAYEQYF.

CDR3 in amino acids: CAWSAAVYGYTF. CDR3 DNA: TGTGCCTGGAGTGCGGCAGTCTATGGCTACACCTTC. The chain recombines TRBV30 with TRBJ1-2; no reliable D call. Germline CDR1 and CDR2: GTSNPN and SVGIG (reference sequence). V was trimmed by 1 base and J by 4 bases, leaving 7 bases between them. CDR3 length: 12 amino acids. Based on the CDR3 plus reference TRBV30 and TRBJ1-2, the full variable domain is SQTIHQWPATLVQPVGSPLSLECTVEGTSNPNLYWYRQAAGRGLQLLFYSVGIGQISSEVPQNLSASRPQDRQFILSSKKLLLSDSGFYLCAWSAAVYGYTFGSGTRLTVV.

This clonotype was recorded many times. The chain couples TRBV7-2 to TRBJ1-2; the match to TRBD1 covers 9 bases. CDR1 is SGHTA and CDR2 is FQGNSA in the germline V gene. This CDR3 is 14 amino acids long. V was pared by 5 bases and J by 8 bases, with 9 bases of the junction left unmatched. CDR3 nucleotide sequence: TGTGCCAGCAGCCCCGGGACAGGGCACGTCGGCTACACCTTC. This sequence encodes CASSPGTGHVGYTF.

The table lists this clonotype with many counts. The chain's CDR3 is CASSQESGGRTEAFF. CDR3 DNA sequence: TGTGCCAGCAGCCAAGAGTCAGGGGGACGGACTGAAGCTTTCTTT. J is TRBJ1-1 and V is TRBV4-2, with 7 bases fitting TRBD1. This CDR3 has 15 amino acids. With V trimmed by 0 bases and J by 5 bases, 6 bases remained unmatched. Germline CDR1 reads LGHNA; CDR2 reads YNFKEQ.